This TCR beta chain was obtained from a study of shared clonotypes between healthy human individuals (dated by TCRdb to the early 2020s). Context from the whole study: The cohort comprised a couple of women and a few men aged 18 to 49 years. For each donor, CD4 naive and CD4 memory were each run on three plates, CD8 naive on two plates, and CD8 memory on one plate. To estimate repertoire size and how much clonotype sharing occurs between individuals, the study deeply sequenced the blood TCR repertoires of several healthy adults. To increase sequencing depth and limit assay-specific biases, TCR repertoire library preparation and sequencing were carried out by different laboratories using diverse techniques. Between about 0.85 and 9.5 billion PBMCs per donor were obtained by leukapheresis.

CD8 naive samples were CD45RO-negative cells positively selected for CCR7, giving a CD45RA+CCR7+ population that excluded TemRA cells. Healthy HIV-negative adults with no recently reported acute infections or vaccinations were included as donors. Every donor was a Caucasian adult residing in Nashville, Tennessee, USA. Blood was obtained by leukapheresis, after which PBMCs were separated by Ficoll-Histopaque density gradient centrifugation and cryopreserved in liquid nitrogen vapor phase. Analytical flow cytometry was used to check the purity and quantity of each magnetically sorted T cell population. From each sorted fraction, genomic DNA was isolated and quantified by UV absorbance on a Nanodrop 2000c. Using the deep immunoSEQ assay, multiplex PCR amplified TCR CDR3 regions from genomic DNA. Genomic DNA extracted from each cell subset was distributed evenly over all wells of several immunoSEQ 96-well plates, and each plate served as one replicate. For sorted subsets, 150 to 250 ng of genomic DNA, equivalent to roughly 33,000 T cell genomes, went into each replicate PCR. Purified libraries were measured with a Qubit 3.0 fluorometer, size-checked on a Bioanalyzer 2100, and measured again with the KAPA Library Quantification kit. A separate single-read 150-cycle Illumina NextSeq 550 flow cell was used to sequence each immunoSEQ 96-well plate. Turning to the authors' computational methods: Because the immunoSEQ output held only junctional sequences and lacked quality scores, the filtering could not match the filtering applied to full-length reads. Sequences were annotated with PyIR, a Python wrapper for IgBLAST v1.9, using IMGT germline references to assign V/J genes and CDR3. Reads were removed for weak V/J assignments (E-value above 1e-6), missing CDR3, stop codons, out-of-frame junctions, or ambiguous translated residues. V3J clonotypes were defined as sequences sharing an identical inferred V gene, J gene, and CDR3 amino acid sequence. The percentage overlap between two repertoires was calculated by dividing the number of shared unique clonotypes by the size of the smaller repertoire. Richness of each repertoire was evaluated using RTK rarefaction, the Chao1 estimator, and Recon v2.1 estimates of unobserved clonotypes. For all TCRbeta clonotypes obtained by the gDNA method from a handful of donors, generation probabilities were computed with OLGA. TCRdb re-hosts the immuneACCESS table, in-frame sequences only. Its copies lack some clones; in the studies checked, an unresolved V gene accounts for under half of them, and the cause for the rest is not known. The DNA was the basis for D and trimming; V, J and clone size are from that table. The sample yields over 2 million clones; about 95% were counted once. About 1.1% of the sample goes to the ten largest clones.

Regarding this clone: The antigen it recognizes is unknown. No qualities accompany the bases; no much larger clone lies one base away.

Looking up the germline V gene (reference sequence) yields CDR1 MNHEY and CDR2 SMNVEV. Here V drops 5 bases and J drops 3 bases, and the junction holds 11 bases not matched to any gene. The CDR3 contains 16 residues, cysteine and phenylalanine counted. CDR3 DNA only is kept here, 48 bases in frame from base 1. General findings and caveats noted by the study authors: When a few donors were compared, the shared fraction of clonotypes was 5% to 6.5% for naive CD4, approximately 3.5% for naive CD8, roughly 2.3% for memory CD4, and 0.4% for memory CD8. Rarefaction of sorted-subset datasets indicated incomplete sequencing despite the large sequencing depth. Based on pairwise subsampling, the degree of clonotype sharing among donors was expected to be affected by sequencing depth. Because the study included a small number of donors, the genetic and exposure-history diversity represented was limited. Sampling was restricted to blood, and TCR repertoires in tissue are likely to differ from TCR repertoires in blood. Naive subsets generally had larger estimated clonotype richness than memory subsets. Compared with non-shared clonotypes, the clonotypes found in all four sorted-subset donors had higher generation probabilities.

Specimen: naive CD8+ T cells sorted from blood. In the paper's terms, the cell subset or site label means: CD45RA+CCR7+. The chain uses TRBV27 and TRBJ2-7; TRBD2 agrees with 9 junctional bases. The origin of this receptor is a man younger than 35 in good health. CDR3 protein: CASSASSGEAHYEQYF. The bases are TGTGCCAGCAGTGCCTCTAGCGGGGAGGCTCACTACGAGCAGTACTTC.